The 9 T cell receptor beta chains reported below all come from one sample, sequenced in a study of blood T cells in healthy people across ages (dated by TCRdb to between 2014 and 2017). The receptor library was made with 5' RACE. A second PCR of about 6 to 12 cycles was performed with a sample-barcoded 5' primer and a J-beta primer mix. TCRdb trimmed public reads at Q25 via fastp, called clones via MiXCR and kept in-frame beta chains. Each entry merges the rows of one CDR3 protein and shows their most common DNA and genes. This sample is represented by approximately 2,000,000 distinct CDR3 sequences; 30% to 40% of them were singletons. The ten largest clones represent around 23% of the sample. Material: blood. The receptors were sampled from a human donor in good health.

This sequence joins TRBV5-1 and TRBJ1-1; TRBD1 matches at 11 bases. J gave up 3 bases and V 4 bases, and 8 bases lay outside the gene matches. From germline, CDR1 is SGHRS and CDR2 YFSETQ. The CDR3 runs 16 residues. The CDR3 region is CASSLRTGGLDTEAFF. In DNA form, the CDR3 reads TGCGCCAGCAGCCTACGGACAGGGGGCTTGGACACTGAAGCTTTCTTT.

This clonotype was seen a few times. V gene TRBV5-1 combines with J gene TRBJ2-7; D unclear. CDR3 length: 15 amino acids. The germline gives CDR1 SGHRS, CDR2 YFSETQ. Trimming took 2 bases from V and 0 from J, leaving 12 bases between them. The CDR3 DNA reads as TGCGCCAGCAGCTTCCAGTGGGGTAGCTCCTACGAGCAGTACTTC. This codes for CASSFQWGSSYEQYF. The full variable domain, with the rest looked up from reference TRBV5-1 and TRBJ2-7, is KAGVTQTPRYLIKTRGQQVTLSCSPISGHRSVSWYQQTPGQGLQFLFEYFSETQRNKGNFPGRFSGRQFSNSRSEMNVSTLELGDSALYLCASSFQWGSSYEQYFGPGTRLTVT.

The V and J genes are TRBV27 and TRBJ2-7; no clear D. In germline, CDR1 is MNHEY, CDR2 SMNVEV (reference sequence). Trimming took 8 bases from V and 0 from J, leaving 8 bases between them. The CDR3 is 12 amino acids. The CDR3 spells CASYGTSYEQYF. The DNA for the CDR3 is TGTGCCAGCTACGGAACCTCCTACGAGCAGTACTTC.

This clonotype was recorded a few times. V usage is TRBV14 and J usage is TRBJ1-2; 7 nucleotides agree with TRBD1. CDR3 size: 14 residues. J lost 5 bases, V lost 1 base, and 4 bases had no gene match. Germline CDR1 SGHDN, CDR2 FVKESK. The DNA for the CDR3 is TGTGCCAGCAGCCAAGCGACCAGGGGGTATGGCTACACCTTC. Its translation is CASSQATRGYGYTF.

This clonotype occurred many times. This sequence joins TRBV14 and TRBJ2-1; D remains ambiguous. The CDR3 length is 11 residues. The germline V gene has CDR1 SGHDN and CDR2 FVKESK. Trimming removed 0 bases from V and 8 bases from J, with 2 bases in between. The CDR3 is CASSQDDEQFF. In nucleotides, the CDR3 is TGTGCCAGCAGCCAAGACGATGAGCAGTTCTTC.

This chain connects TRBV7-9 to TRBJ1-6; maybe TRBD1 (6 bases). Trimming removed 6 bases from V and 8 bases from J, with 14 bases in between. CDR1 and CDR2 (germline): SEHNR, FQNEAQ (reference sequence). The CDR3 runs to 14 residues. The CDR3 region is CASREGGIYSPLHF. CDR3 bases: TGTGCCAGCAGGGAAGGGGGTATTTATTCACCCCTCCACTTT.

The CDR3 region has the DNA TGTGCCAGCAGCTTATTTGCGGGGACGGATGAGCAGTTCTTC. Translation gives CASSLFAGTDEQFF. The rearrangement joins TRBV11-1 to TRBJ2-1; D is perhaps TRBD2 (6 bases). Trimming took off 2 bases at V and 8 bases at J, with 13 bases between the two ends. The CDR3 contains 14 residues. The germline V gene encodes CDR1 SGHAT and CDR2 FQDESV (reference sequence). The full variable domain, with the rest looked up from reference TRBV11-1 and TRBJ2-1, is EAEVAQSPRYKITEKSQAVAFWCDPISGHATLYWYRQILGQGPELLVQFQDESVVDDSQLPKDRFSAERLKGVDSTLKIQPAELGDSAMYLCASSLFAGTDEQFFGPGTRLTVL.

The chain employs TRBV18 and TRBJ2-7; D is unresolved. Germline V lookup: CDR1 KGHSH, CDR2 LQKENI. V was pared by 2 bases and J by 7 bases, with 9 bases between. The CDR3 length is 12 residues. CDR3 coding DNA: TGTGCCAGCTCACCAGGTTTAGTAGAGCAGTACTTC. Residues: CASSPGLVEQYF.

This clonotype was counted only a few times. The rearrangement links TRBV28 to TRBJ2-1; the match to TRBD2 covers 16 bases. V lost 7 bases and J lost 7; bases outside the gene matches: 4. Germline V gene sequence: CDR1 MDHEN, CDR2 SYDVKM. The CDR3 is made up of 15 amino acids. Here the CDR3 DNA reads TGTGCCAGCACCGGGACTAGCGGGGGGGTTAATGAGCAGTTCTTC. The encoded protein is CASTGTSGGVNEQFF.